This T cell receptor beta chain was recovered during a study of T cells in localized non-small cell lung cancer. V was cut by 4 bases and J by 9 bases, with 13 bases left in between. The CDR3 has 13 amino acids. CDR1 is MDHEN and CDR2 is SYDVKM in the germline V gene. Data came from immunoSEQ multiplex PCR; TCRdb stores just in-frame clones and leaves some out. The table lists roughly 90,000 clones, roughly 93% of them singletons. The source is a woman aged 35 to 70 with stage II squamous cell lung carcinoma. The sample here was PBMCs, taken before any cancer treatment. The chain uses TRBV28 and TRBJ1-5, with TRBD1 as a possible D gene (5 bases). CDR3 region: CASSSGGDRPQHF. In DNA form, the CDR3 reads TGTGCCAGCAGTTCCGGGGGGGATCGGCCCCAGCATTTT.